The sequence of this TCR beta chain was determined in a study of OX40 agonist ivuxolimab in advanced cancers. Looking at the study overall: Ivuxolimab, an agonistic anti-OX40 (CD134) antibody, was given to patients.

This clone was seen a single time. The antigen remains undetermined. Patients who had autoimmune disease history or got systemic immunosuppression were left out. TCRdb's copy holds only in-frame clones and misses some; the assay was immunoSEQ multiplex PCR. The sample has approximately 51,000 clones, around 82% seen once. This CDR3 is built from 14 residues. Germline lookup yields CDR1 SGDLS and CDR2 YYNGEE. Trimming stripped 4 bases from V and 6 bases from J, with 13 bases between. Study-level points and caveats: Average numbers of expanded clones were greater in CD8+ T cells than in CD4+.

V is TRBV9 and J is TRBJ2-2; a possible D gene is TRBD2 (6 bases). This clonotype was obtained from an adult with an advanced solid tumor such as melanoma, head and neck, liver or kidney cancer. The sample in question was CD4+ or CD8+ T cells sorted from blood, obtained in a trial of the OX40 agonist ivuxolimab. CDR3 region: CASSPRLVPGELFF. The CDR3 DNA reads as TGTGCCAGCAGCCCCCGACTAGTTCCCGGGGAGCTGTTTTTT.